This T cell receptor beta chain comes out of a study of cytomegalovirus exposure and HLA in healthy donors. Study outcomes and limitations: Associated with cytomegalovirus, according to the listing, were 170 or so TCR beta chains. Reportedly, cytomegalovirus status was diagnosed with high sensitivity and specificity.

The CDR3 has 16 residues. Germline CDR1 and CDR2: LNHNV and YYDKDF (reference sequence). The V gene lost 0 bases and the J gene lost 1 base, with 12 bases spanning the gap. This clone came up once. No antigen is known for it. Only in-frame clones appear in the TCRdb table, and some are missing; sequencing was by immunoSEQ multiplex PCR. The repertoire holds roughly 330,000 clones, with about 85% as singletons. The chain combines TRBV15 with TRBJ1-1, with unresolved D. Material for sequencing was PBMCs. The TCR comes from a woman in her 30s in good health and CMV-seropositive. The CDR3 loop is CATSRDVLRENTEAFF. The DNA for the CDR3 is TGTGCCACCAGCAGAGACGTACTTAGGGAGAACACTGAAGCTTTCTTT.